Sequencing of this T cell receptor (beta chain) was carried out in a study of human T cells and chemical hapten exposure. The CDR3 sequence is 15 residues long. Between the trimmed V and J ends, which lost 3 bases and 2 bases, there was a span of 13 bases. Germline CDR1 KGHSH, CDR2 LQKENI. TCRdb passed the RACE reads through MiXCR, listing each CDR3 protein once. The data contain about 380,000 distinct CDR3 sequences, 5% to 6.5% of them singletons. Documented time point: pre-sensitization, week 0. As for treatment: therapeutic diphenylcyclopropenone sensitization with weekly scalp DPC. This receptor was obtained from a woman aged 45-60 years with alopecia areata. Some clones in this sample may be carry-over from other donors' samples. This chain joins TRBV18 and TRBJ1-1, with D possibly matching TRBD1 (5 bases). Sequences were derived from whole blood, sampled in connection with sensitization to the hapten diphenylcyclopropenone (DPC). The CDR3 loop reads CASSPLPGRNTEAFF. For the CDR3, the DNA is TGTGCCAGCTCACCCTTACCAGGGAGAAACACTGAAGCTTTCTTT.